This T cell receptor beta chain was recovered during a study of PD-L1 blockade in urothelial cancer. Study in general: About 85% of the roughly 30 patients were males with bladder-origin urothelial cancer.

The V gene lost 4 bases and the J gene lost 5 bases, with 6 bases spanning the gap. CDR1 DFQATT and CDR2 SNEGSKA come from the germline V gene (reference sequence). The length of the CDR3 is 11 residues. Sequenced by immunoSEQ multiplex PCR; TCRdb stores in-frame clones only, minus some. The sample lists around 30,000 clones, 80% to 90% seen once, with just under 3% in the top ten. This clone was counted only a few times. Documented time point: peripheral blood 6 weeks after treatment start. The sample consisted of PBMCs, taken around atezolizumab (anti-PD-L1) treatment. V usage is TRBV20-1 and J usage is TRBJ1-5; D is unclear. The sequence was collected from a man in his 70s with urothelial cancer. The CDR3 bases are TGCAGTGCTACGAGGGATCAGCCCCAGCATTTT. Translating gives CSATRDQPQHF.